Sequencing of this T cell receptor beta chain was carried out in a study of shared clonotypes between healthy human individuals (dated by TCRdb to the early 2020s). Regarding the complete study: The cohort comprised a couple of women and a few men aged 18 to 49 years. For each donor, CD4 naive and CD4 memory were each given three plates, CD8 naive was given two plates, and CD8 memory was given one plate. The study deeply sequenced blood TCR repertoires of about 5 healthy adults to estimate repertoire size and the extent of clonotype sharing between individuals. Different laboratories and diverse techniques were used to prepare libraries and sequence TCR repertoires, to increase sequencing depth and limit assay-specific biases. Leukapheresis yielded between about 0.94 and 9 billion PBMCs per donor.

Using the deep immunoSEQ assay, multiplex PCR amplified TCR CDR3 regions from genomic DNA. Genomic DNA extracted from each cell subset was distributed evenly over all wells of several immunoSEQ 96-well plates, and each plate served as one replicate. For sorted subsets, roughly 200 ng genomic DNA, equal to some 30,000 T cell genomes, was loaded into each replicate PCR. Purified libraries were quantified with a Qubit 3.0 fluorometer, sized on a Bioanalyzer 2100, and re-quantified with the KAPA Library Quantification kit. Each immunoSEQ 96-well plate was sequenced on its own single-read 150-cycle Illumina NextSeq 550 flow cell. Regarding the original processing steps: The immunoSEQ output contained only junctional sequences without quality scores, so filtering could not match that applied to full-length reads. To assign V/J genes and CDR3, sequences were annotated against IMGT germline references using PyIR, a Python wrapper for IgBLAST v1.9. Reads were removed for weak V/J assignments (E-value above 1e-6), missing CDR3, stop codons, out-of-frame junctions, or ambiguous translated residues. V3J clonotypes were defined by identical inferred V gene, J gene, and CDR3 amino acid sequence. Percentage overlap between repertoires was computed as shared unique clonotypes divided by the size of the smaller repertoire. Repertoire richness was assessed with RTK rarefaction, the Chao1 estimator, and Recon v2.1 estimates of unobserved clonotypes. OLGA was used to compute generation probabilities for all TCRbeta clonotypes that the gDNA method yielded from several donors. The source is immuneACCESS, and TCRdb retained only in-frame sequences with V and J called. Part of the clones is not carried over; for the studies checked, unresolved V genes explain less than half of this, and the remainder is unexplained. The V and J calls and the clone size are those of that table, but D and trimming were determined from the DNA. Here the sample has some 2.1 million clones; over 85% occur a single time. Over 1.5% of the sample is taken by the ten largest.

Concerning this clone itself: Which antigen it targets is not known. No much larger clone is present one base from it, and per-base qualities are unavailable. This sample also contains other DNA sequences that code for the same CDR3.

The full study reports these points: Pairwise subsampling led to the expectation that sequencing depth would affect the degree of clonotype sharing among donors. Compared with non-shared clonotypes, the clonotypes found in all four sorted-subset donors had higher generation probabilities. Sampling was limited to blood, and TCR repertoires in tissue likely differ from TCR repertoires in blood. Naive subsets generally had larger estimated clonotype richness than memory subsets. Across four donors, about 5.2% of naive CD4, over 3% of naive CD8, 2.3% of memory CD4, and under 0.45% of memory CD8 clonotypes were shared. Rarefaction of sorted-subset datasets indicated incomplete sequencing despite the large sequencing depth. The small number of donors limited the genetic and exposure-history diversity represented.

For the CD8 naive samples, CD45RO-negative cells were positively selected for CCR7, yielding a CD45RA+CCR7+ population from which TemRA cells were excluded. Donors were healthy HIV-negative adults with no recently reported acute infections or vaccinations. Every donor was a Caucasian adult living in Nashville, Tennessee, USA. After blood collection by leukapheresis, PBMCs were isolated using Ficoll-Histopaque density gradient centrifugation and then cryopreserved in the vapor phase of liquid nitrogen. Analytical flow cytometry was used to check the purity and quantity of each magnetically sorted T cell population. Genomic DNA was isolated from each sorted fraction and quantified by UV absorbance on a Nanodrop 2000c. The sequence derives from a man aged 18 to 30 in good health. Some clones in this sample may be carry-over from other donors' samples. Sequencing was done on a sample of naive CD8+ T cells from PBMCs. In light of the paper, this sample's cell subset or site label describes: CD45RA+CCR7+.

The CDR3: CASSLLAGIYNEQFF. The DNA is TGTGCCAGCAGCTTATTAGCGGGAATTTACAATGAGCAGTTCTTC. This receptor chain uses TRBV7-3 and TRBJ2-1; TRBD2 matches 8 bases in the middle. V ends up 2 bases short and J 4 bases short, with an unmatched junction base count of 4. Reading the germline V gene gives CDR1 SGHTA and CDR2 FQGTGA. Reading from cysteine to phenylalanine, the CDR3 counts 15 amino acids. The DNA shown is the 45-base CDR3, in frame from base 1.